The present T cell receptor beta chain was sequenced within a study of T cell responses to AZD1222 COVID-19 vaccine. Study-level findings and limits: Only a handful of AZD1222 recipients, roughly 6 in all, had baseline seropositivity.

The repertoire was sequenced with immunoSEQ multiplex PCR; TCRdb's copy has only in-frame clones and lacks some. The sample consists of 85,000 to 95,000 clones, around 91% of them appearing once. A note on this clone: Its antigen is currently unknown.

J gave up 2 bases and V 3 bases, and 4 bases lay outside the gene matches. This CDR3 is 15 amino acids long. Germline V gives CDR1 SNHLY, CDR2 FYNNEI. The J gene is TRBJ2-7, the V gene TRBV2, with TRBD2 matching over 10 bases. The receptor comes from an adult who received the AZD1222 COVID-19 vaccine. The sample was peripheral blood, taken 28 days after the second AZD1222 dose. CDR3 DNA sequence: TGTGCCAGCAGTGATGGACTAGCGGTGACCTACGAGCAGTACTTC. Amino acid sequence: CASSDGLAVTYEQYF.